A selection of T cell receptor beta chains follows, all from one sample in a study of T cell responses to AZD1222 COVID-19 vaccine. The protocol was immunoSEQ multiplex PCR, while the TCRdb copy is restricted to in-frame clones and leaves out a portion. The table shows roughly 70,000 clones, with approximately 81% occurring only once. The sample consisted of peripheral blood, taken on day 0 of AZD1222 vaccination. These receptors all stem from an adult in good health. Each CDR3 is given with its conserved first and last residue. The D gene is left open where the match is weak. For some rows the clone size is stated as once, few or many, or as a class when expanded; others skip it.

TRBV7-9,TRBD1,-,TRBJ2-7,TGTGCCAGCAGCCTAGGAAGTAGACAGGGCTCCTACGAGCAGTACTTC,CASSLGSRQGSYEQYF
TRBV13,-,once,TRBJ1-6,TGTGCCAGCAGCTTAGGCACGGGCGCTAATTCACCCCTCCACTTT,CASSLGTGANSPLHF
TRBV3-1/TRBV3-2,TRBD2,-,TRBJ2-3,TGTGCCAGCAGCCCGTCGCGGGAGACCACAGATACGCAGTATTTT,CASSPSRETTDTQYF
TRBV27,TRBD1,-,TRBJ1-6,TGTGCCAGCAGAACCGGAGAGTTCGACAGGGCGTTGCCCCTCCACTTT,CASRTGEFDRALPLHF
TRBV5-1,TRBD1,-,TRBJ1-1,TGCGCCAGCAGCGGGGACAGATCGAACACTGAAGCTTTCTTT,CASSGDRSNTEAFF
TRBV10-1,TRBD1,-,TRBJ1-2,TGCGCCAGCAGAGGGGACAGGGGAAACTATGGCTACACCTTC,CASRGDRGNYGYTF
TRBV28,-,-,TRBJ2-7,TGTGCCAGCAGTTTACTAGTTGGGCCCGTTCACGAGCAGTACTTC,CASSLLVGPVHEQYF
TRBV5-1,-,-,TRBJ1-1,TGCGCCAGCAGCTTGGGGGGCCCGAACACTGAAGCTTTCTTT,CASSLGGPNTEAFF
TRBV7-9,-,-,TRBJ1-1,TGTGCCAGCAGCTCTCAGGGTGGCGGAACTGAAGCTTTCTTT,CASSSQGGGTEAFF
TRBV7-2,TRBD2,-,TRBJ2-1,TGTGCCAGCAGCGGCAAGCGGGAGCGGATCAATGAGCAGTTCTTC,CASSGKRERINEQFF
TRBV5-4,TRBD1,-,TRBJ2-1,TGTGCCAGCAGCTTTCGGACAGGGGCCAACAATGAGCAGTTCTTC,CASSFRTGANNEQFF
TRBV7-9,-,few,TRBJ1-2,TGTGCCAGCGGGTACTGGGACAATTACTATGGCTACACCTTC,CASGYWDNYYGYTF
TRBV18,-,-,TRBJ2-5,TGTGCCAGCTCACCCCTCAGGGTGGGAGAGACCCAGTACTTC,CASSPLRVGETQYF
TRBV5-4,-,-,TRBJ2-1,TGTGCCGGCACTAGTTTAGGTGAGCAGTTCTTC,CAGTSLGEQFF
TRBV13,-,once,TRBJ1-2,TGTGCCAGCAGCTACAGCGGCGGGGATGGCTACACCTTC,CASSYSGGDGYTF
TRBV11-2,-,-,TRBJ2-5,TGTGCCAGCAGCTTAGGACAGGACGAGACCCAGTACTTC,CASSLGQDETQYF
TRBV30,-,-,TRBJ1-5,TGTGCCTGGACGACAACGTTCAATCAGCCCCAGCATTTT,CAWTTTFNQPQHF
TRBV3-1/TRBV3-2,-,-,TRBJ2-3,TGTGCCAGCAGCCAAGCATCGGGGTTGAATACGCAGTATTTT,CASSQASGLNTQYF
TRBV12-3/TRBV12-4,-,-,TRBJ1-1,TGTGCCAGCAGTTTACGAGCTAACACTGAAGCTTTCTTT,CASSLRANTEAFF
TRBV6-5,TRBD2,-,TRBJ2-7,TGTGCCAGCAGAGCGGGGGGGCGCGAGCAGTACTTC,CASRAGGREQYF
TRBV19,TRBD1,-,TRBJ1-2,TGTGCCAGTACAACCCCAGGGGGTTCTTATGGCTACACCTTC,CASTTPGGSYGYTF
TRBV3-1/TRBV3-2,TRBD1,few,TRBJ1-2,TGTGCCAGCAGCCAAGGGCAGGGGGGGAACTATGGCTACACCTTC,CASSQGQGGNYGYTF
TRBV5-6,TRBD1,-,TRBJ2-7,TGTGCCAGCAGGGACAGGGCTCGCCCCTACGAGCAGTACTTC,CASRDRARPYEQYF
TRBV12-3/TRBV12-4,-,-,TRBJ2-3,TGTGCCAGCAGCCCCGGGACTTGGGATACGCAGTATTTT,CASSPGTWDTQYF
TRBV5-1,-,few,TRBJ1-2,TGCGCCAGCAGCGAGGGATCATCGGAAGGCTACACCTTC,CASSEGSSEGYTF
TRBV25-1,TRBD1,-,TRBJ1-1,TGTGCCAGCACGGACAGGGGAAATTTGAACACTGAAGCTTTCTTT,CASTDRGNLNTEAFF
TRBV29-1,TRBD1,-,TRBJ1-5,TGCAGCGTTAAGACAGGGAACAATCAGCCCCAGCATTTT,CSVKTGNNQPQHF
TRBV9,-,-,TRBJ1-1,TGTGCCAGCAGCCCTCAGACAGTTGAAGCTTTCTTT,CASSPQTVEAFF
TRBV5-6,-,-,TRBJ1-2,TGTGCCAGCAGCTTGGCCACGGGGGCGTTCAATGGCTACACCTTC,CASSLATGAFNGYTF
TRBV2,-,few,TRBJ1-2,TGTGCCAGCAATAAAGAATACTATGGCTACACCTTC,CASNKEYYGYTF
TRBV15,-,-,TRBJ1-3,TGTGCCACCAGGAGTGGGACCGAGACTGGAAACACCATATATTTT,CATRSGTETGNTIYF
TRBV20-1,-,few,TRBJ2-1,TGCAGTGCTAGTCCCTCTTCCTACAATGAGCAGTTCTTC,CSASPSSYNEQFF
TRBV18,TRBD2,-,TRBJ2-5,TGTGCCAGCTTTCGGGGGGAAGAGACCCAGTACTTC,CASFRGEETQYF
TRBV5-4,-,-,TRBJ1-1,TGTGCCAGCAGTCTATTCTTAGGTGCTGAAGCTTTCTTT,CASSLFLGAEAFF
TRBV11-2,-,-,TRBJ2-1,TGTGCCAGCAGCTCCCAACTTGGTGTCACCAATGAGCAGTTCTTC,CASSSQLGVTNEQFF
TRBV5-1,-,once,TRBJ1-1,TGCGCCAGCATGGTGGGCTGGGGGAACACTGAAGCTTTCTTT,CASMVGWGNTEAFF
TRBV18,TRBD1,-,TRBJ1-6,TGTGCCAGCTCGGACAGTCAGGGGGATAATTCACCCCTCCACTTT,CASSDSQGDNSPLHF
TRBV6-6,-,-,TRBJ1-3,TGTGCCACCGGAAGAAACACCATATATTTT,CATGRNTIYF
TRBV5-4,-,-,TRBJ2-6,TGTGCCAGCAGCTTGGACCCACAAGGGGCCAACGTCCTGACTTTC,CASSLDPQGANVLTF
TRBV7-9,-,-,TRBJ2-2,TGTGCCAGCAGCTTATCACAGGACACCAACACCGGGGAGCTGTTTTTT,CASSLSQDTNTGELFF
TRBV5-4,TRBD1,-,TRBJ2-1,TGTGCCAGCAGCACCCGGGACAGTTCCTACAATGAGCAGTTCTTC,CASSTRDSSYNEQFF
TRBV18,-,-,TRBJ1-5,TGTGCCAGCTCTCCCCGGCAGGGTGCGAATCAGCCCCAGCATTTT,CASSPRQGANQPQHF
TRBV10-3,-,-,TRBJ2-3,TGTGCCATCAGTGAGTCGCCAGGTCCGGGTAGTACAGATACGCAGTATTTT,CAISESPGPGSTDTQYF